The 21 T cell receptor beta chains presented below share a single source sample, sequenced in a study of blood T cell repertoires in COVID-19. Only in-frame clones appear in the TCRdb table, and some are missing; sequencing was by immunoSEQ multiplex PCR. The sample lists 250,000 to 400,000 clones; 89% were seen once. Sequenced sample: PBMCs or T cells enriched from blood (not recorded which). These TCRs come from a man in his sixties who had recovered from COVID-19.

The chain recombines TRBV7-3 with TRBJ2-2; 8 bases match TRBD2. The CDR3 has 16 residues. V shed 5 bases and J 4 bases; nucleotides not matched to a gene: 9. Looked up from germline, CDR1 is SGHTA and CDR2 is FQGTGA. Here the CDR3 reads CASSQFPAGATGELFF. As DNA, the CDR3 is TGTGCCAGCAGCCAATTTCCAGCGGGAGCCACCGGGGAGCTGTTTTTT.

CDR3 in amino acids: CASSTPGTSGRYEQYF. Written as DNA, the CDR3 is TGTGCCAGCAGTACCCCCGGGACTAGCGGCCGGTACGAGCAGTACTTC. This chain uses TRBV7-2 with TRBJ2-7; 11 bases agree with TRBD2. The CDR3 loop spans 16 amino acids. J lost 4 bases, V lost 6 bases, and 11 bases had no gene match. Germline V lookup: CDR1 SGHTA, CDR2 FQGNSA. Combining the CDR3 with reference TRBV7-2 and TRBJ2-7 gives the whole variable domain GAGVSQSPSNKVTEKGKDVELRCDPISGHTALYWYRQSLGQGLEFLIYFQGNSAPDKSGLPSDRFSAERTGGSVSTLTIQRTQQEDSAVYLCASSTPGTSGRYEQYFGPGTRLTVT.

DNA of the CDR3: TGTGCCAGCAGCCCCCTCGTCAATGAGCAGTTCTTC. Its protein product is CASSPLVNEQFF. The chain uses TRBV7-8 and TRBJ2-1; D is unclear. Trimming pared 5 bases from V and 6 bases from J, leaving 8 bases between. The germline V gene has CDR1 SGHVS and CDR2 FQNEAQ. This CDR3 region has 12 residues.

The chain combines TRBV5-5 with TRBJ2-5; 10 bases are a match to TRBD1. The V segment lost 7 bases and the J segment 5 bases; nucleotides outside the gene matches: 5. The germline CDR1 and CDR2 sequences are SGHKS and YYEKEE (reference sequence). The CDR3 is 13 residues long. The CDR3 protein is CASGAGQGETQYF. The CDR3 region has the DNA TGTGCCAGCGGCGCGGGACAGGGGGAGACCCAGTACTTC.

The chain employs TRBV6-5 and TRBJ1-1; 7 positions agree with TRBD1. The trim removed 8 bases at V and 4 bases at J, leaving 7 bases unmatched. Germline loops: CDR1 MNHEY, CDR2 SVGAGI. CDR3 length: 13 amino acids. The CDR3 DNA follows: TGTGCCAGCGGTTCGACAGGGATCACTGAAGCTTTCTTT. Amino acids: CASGSTGITEAFF.

This chain uses TRBV2 with TRBJ1-3; the match to TRBD1 covers 7 bases. J lost 0 bases, V lost 4 bases, and 6 bases had no gene match. Germline V gene sequence: CDR1 SNHLY, CDR2 FYNNEI. This CDR3 has 16 residues. The CDR3 here is CASSARQGVSGNTIYF. The CDR3, as DNA: TGTGCCAGCAGTGCCCGACAGGGCGTCTCTGGAAACACCATATATTTT.

This chain links TRBV5-4 with TRBJ2-7, with 11 bases fitting TRBD2. The CDR3 loop spans 15 amino acids. CDR1 is SGHNT, CDR2 YYREEE, per germline (reference sequence). V was pared by 0 bases and J by 1 base, with 0 bases of the junction left unmatched. DNA of the CDR3: TGTGCCAGCAGCTTGGCTAGCGGGAGGTCCTACGAGCAGTACTTC. Translation: CASSLASGRSYEQYF.

In this sample, this clone turned up once. The chain links TRBV10-2 to TRBJ2-1; 12 positions match TRBD2. The CDR3 runs to 14 residues. The germline V gene encodes CDR1 WSHSY and CDR2 SAAADI. With V trimmed by 6 bases and J by 4 bases, 1 base remained unmatched. CDR3 sequence reads: CASRTSGGYNEQFF. CDR3 sequence (DNA): TGCGCCAGCAGGACTAGCGGGGGATACAATGAGCAGTTCTTC.

The CDR3 loop is CASSQEAGDYEQYF. In DNA, the CDR3 is TGTGCCAGCAGCCAAGAGGCGGGAGACTACGAGCAGTACTTC. The gene calls are TRBV3-1 (or the pseudogene TRBV3-2) and TRBJ2-7; 7 bases match TRBD2. The V segment lost 0 bases and the J segment 3 bases; nucleotides outside the gene matches: 2. The CDR3 is made up of 14 amino acids. Per germline, CDR1 LGHDT and CDR2 YNNKEL (reference sequence).

The gene calls are TRBV20-1 and TRBJ2-5; possible D gene TRBD2, 5 bases. The CDR3 runs to 11 residues. The germline CDR1 and CDR2 sequences are DFQATT and SNEGSKA (reference sequence). Trimming left V 7 bases short and J 5 bases short, with 11 bases between. CDR3 region: CSGRTGETQYF. CDR3 sequence (DNA): TGCAGTGGACGGACGGGGGAGACCCAGTACTTC.

The chain links TRBV7-6 to TRBJ2-1, with D perhaps matching TRBD2 (5 bases). Germline CDR1 reads SGHVS; CDR2 reads FNYEAQ. This CDR3 spans 16 amino acids. V lost 1 base and J lost 4, with 14 bases in between. The CDR3 DNA is TGTGCCAGCAGCTTAGGTGGAGGTAGTCAGTACAATGAGCAGTTCTTC. Residues: CASSLGGGSQYNEQFF. Full variable domain (outside the CDR3, taken from reference TRBV7-6 and TRBJ2-1): GAGVSQSPRYKVTKRGQDVALRCDPISGHVSLYWYRQALGQGPEFLTYFNYEAQQDKSGLPNDRFSAERPEGSISTLTIQRTEQRDSAMYRCASSLGGGSQYNEQFFGPGTRLTVL.

The chain has TRBV5-4 and TRBJ2-7; TRBD1 agrees at 8 bases. The germline gives CDR1 SGHNT, CDR2 YYREEE (reference sequence). With V trimmed by 0 bases and J by 0 bases, 2 bases remained unmatched. There are 15 residues in the CDR3. The CDR3 nucleotides are TGTGCCAGCAGCTTGGGACAGGGGTCCTCCTACGAGCAGTACTTC. Its protein is CASSLGQGSSYEQYF. Complete variable domain (other parts from reference TRBV5-4 and TRBJ2-7): ETGVTQSPTHLIKTRGQQVTLRCSSQSGHNTVSWYQQALGQGPQFIFQYYREEENGRGNFPPRFSGLQFPNYSSELNVNALELDDSALYLCASSLGQGSSYEQYFGPGTRLTVT.

The V gene is TRBV5-1, the J gene TRBJ1-2; 10 nucleotides line up with TRBD1. The J segment lost 5 bases and the V segment lost 0 bases, leaving 4 bases of the junction unmatched. Per germline, CDR1 SGHRS and CDR2 YFSETQ. This CDR3 comprises 15 residues. CDR3 bases: TGCGCCAGCAGCTTGGTGGGACAGGGGCCTTATGGCTACACCTTC. Protein sequence: CASSLVGQGPYGYTF.

V gene TRBV4-2 combines with J gene TRBJ2-7; D not certain. V was cut by 0 bases and J by 3 bases, with 12 bases left in between. The CDR3 contains 15 residues. The germline V gene has CDR1 LGHNA and CDR2 YNFKEQ. CDR3 sequence: CASSQEVRVIYEQYF. DNA for the CDR3: TGTGCCAGCAGCCAAGAGGTTCGCGTAATCTACGAGCAGTACTTC.

This chain uses TRBV5-1 with TRBJ2-1; 11 nucleotides match TRBD1. Germline CDR1 reads SGHRS; CDR2 reads YFSETQ. V lost 4 bases, J lost 7 bases, and 4 bases stayed unmatched. The CDR3 totals 14 residues. The CDR3: CASSPGTGGNEQFF. The CDR3 DNA reads TGCGCCAGCAGCCCCGGGACAGGGGGAAATGAGCAGTTCTTC.

This clone appeared a single time. The CDR3 coding sequence is TGTGCCAGCAGCTTCAGGGGTCAGGATGGCTACACCTTC. Amino acids: CASSFRGQDGYTF. V and J are TRBV7-3 and TRBJ1-2; D perhaps matches TRBD1 (6 bases). Germline CDR1 and CDR2: SGHTA and FQGTGA. The CDR3 has 13 amino acids. Trimming stripped 3 bases from V and 6 bases from J, with 11 bases between.

Here the CDR3 reads CASSSSGTGVHEQFF. The CDR3 region has the DNA TGCGCCAGCAGCTCCTCCGGGACAGGGGTTCATGAGCAGTTCTTC. The chain links TRBV5-1 to TRBJ2-1; TRBD1 agrees at 10 bases. Per the germline V gene, CDR1 is SGHRS and CDR2 is YFSETQ. V was pared by 3 bases and J by 8 bases, with 8 bases of the junction left unmatched. The CDR3 consists of 15 residues.

This clone was picked up one time. The V gene is TRBV9, the J gene TRBJ2-7, with TRBD1 identical over 8 bases. This CDR3 region has 15 residues. CDR1 and CDR2 (germline): SGDLS, YYNGEE. With 1 base clipped from V and 0 bases from J, the junction kept 3 bases outside the gene matches. CDR3 region: CASSVRGQDSYEQYF. CDR3 DNA: TGTGCCAGCAGCGTAAGGGGACAGGACTCCTACGAGCAGTACTTC.

The genes are TRBV10-3 and TRBJ1-1; TRBD1 matches 7 bases. Germline trimming cut 2 bases from V and 6 bases from J; bases unmatched to any gene: 9. The CDR3 consists of 15 residues. Germline CDR1 and CDR2: ENHRY and SYGVKD. The CDR3 DNA reads as TGTGCCATCAGTGAGGCCTACAGGGGCGGGGCTGAAGCTTTCTTT. Protein product: CAISEAYRGGAEAFF.

The J gene is TRBJ2-3, the V gene TRBV3-1 (or the pseudogene TRBV3-2); 10 nucleotides line up with TRBD2. Germline V gene lookup returns CDR1 LGHDT and CDR2 YNNKEL (reference sequence). CDR3 length equals 15 residues. J lost 1 base, V lost 3 bases, and 1 base had no gene match. The CDR3 DNA reads as TGTGCCAGCAGCCACCTAGCGGGAGGCACAGATACGCAGTATTTT. This translates into CASSHLAGGTDTQYF.

This sequence joins TRBV5-8 and TRBJ1-4; D not certain. CDR1 and CDR2 from the germline V gene are SGHTS and YDEGEE. The CDR3 is made up of 14 amino acids. Between the trimmed V and J ends, which lost 4 bases and 3 bases, there was a span of 10 bases. This chain's CDR3 is CASSGWPSNEKLFF. DNA of the CDR3: TGTGCCAGCAGCGGTTGGCCGTCTAATGAAAAACTGTTTTTT.